This is a list of T cell receptor beta chains from one sample in a study of CD8+CD57+ T cells in acquired aplastic anemia. Each CDR3 protein is one row after TCRdb ran MiXCR on the reads. The sample contains about 140,000 distinct CDR3 sequences, around two fifths of which appear only once. Material: sorted CD4+, CD8+, or CD8+CD57+ T cells (not recorded which) from PBMCs. The receptors come from a human donor in good health, serving as a control. CDR3s include the opening cysteine and the closing phenylalanine or tryptophan. The order of the fields is clone size, J gene, D gene, V gene, CDR3 DNA, CDR3 protein. D genes are given only for firm matches. Clone sizes are given selectively: once, few, many, or a class where the clone is expanded.

size: many
J: TRBJ1-6
D: NA
V: TRBV19
DNA: TGTGCCAGTAGTATGCTGGTCCTGGACGGGAGCTCCTATAATTCACCCCTCCACTTT
CDR3: CASSMLVLDGSSYNSPLHF

size: many
J: TRBJ1-1
D: TRBD1
V: TRBV10-2
DNA: TGCGCCAGCGAAGGCGGAGACAGGGGTTACACTGAAGCTTTCTTT
CDR3: CASEGGDRGYTEAFF

size: NA
J: TRBJ2-3
D: NA
V: TRBV19
DNA: TGTGCCAGTAGTATGGGGGAGGTGACAGATACGCAGTATTTT
CDR3: CASSMGEVTDTQYF

size: NA
J: TRBJ2-7
D: TRBD1
V: TRBV2
DNA: TGTGCCAGCAGTGGGACAGGGGCCAACGAGCAGTACTTC
CDR3: CASSGTGANEQYF

size: few
J: TRBJ2-1
D: TRBD2
V: TRBV6-1
DNA: TGTGCCAGCAGGAGTAGCGGGGGGGCTTACAATGAGCAGTTCTTC
CDR3: CASRSSGGAYNEQFF

size: NA
J: TRBJ1-2
D: NA
V: TRBV6-5
DNA: TGTGCCAGCAGTTACAGAGGTGGGGGCGCGAACTATGGCTACACCTTC
CDR3: CASSYRGGGANYGYTF

size: NA
J: TRBJ1-5
D: TRBD1
V: TRBV29-1
DNA: TGCAGCACCGGACAGGGGGACAATCAGCCCCAGCATTTT
CDR3: CSTGQGDNQPQHF

size: NA
J: TRBJ1-2
D: NA
V: TRBV24-1
DNA: TGTGCCACCAGTGATTTTTCAGGGATTGATGGCTACACCTTC
CDR3: CATSDFSGIDGYTF

size: NA
J: TRBJ1-1
D: NA
V: TRBV2
DNA: TGTGCCAGCAGGGCGGGGAACACTGAAGCTTTCTTT
CDR3: CASRAGNTEAFF

size: NA
J: TRBJ2-7
D: NA
V: TRBV29-1
DNA: TGCAGCGTGGGGAGCCCCGAGCGAGAGCAGTACTTC
CDR3: CSVGSPEREQYF

size: NA
J: TRBJ2-5
D: TRBD1
V: TRBV20-1
DNA: TGCAGTGCTCTCCGGGACAGCGGGACCCAGTACTTC
CDR3: CSALRDSGTQYF

size: many
J: TRBJ2-5
D: NA
V: TRBV10-1
DNA: TGCGCCAGCAGTGGGCCGGGACGTGGTGGAGAGACCCAGTACTTC
CDR3: CASSGPGRGGETQYF

size: NA
J: TRBJ1-6
D: NA
V: TRBV10-3
DNA: TGTGCCATCAGTGAGGGGGTGCTTAATTCACCCCTCCACTTT
CDR3: CAISEGVLNSPLHF

size: many
J: TRBJ2-3
D: NA
V: TRBV5-1
DNA: TGCGCCAGCAGCTTGGAACGGCCGAGCACAGATACGCAGTATTTT
CDR3: CASSLERPSTDTQYF

size: many
J: TRBJ1-3
D: TRBD1
V: TRBV12-3/TRBV12-4
DNA: TGTGCCAGCAGTTTCAGGGGGATCAACCTCAACACCATATATTTT
CDR3: CASSFRGINLNTIYF

size: NA
J: TRBJ2-1
D: TRBD2
V: TRBV12-3/TRBV12-4
DNA: TGTGCCAGCAGACCGGGACTAGCGGGGACCTCGAATGAGCAGTTCTTC
CDR3: CASRPGLAGTSNEQFF

size: NA
J: TRBJ2-1
D: TRBD2
V: TRBV11-2
DNA: TGTGCCAGCAGCTTAGGGGTAGCGGGACGCGCTAAAAATGAGCAGTTCTTC
CDR3: CASSLGVAGRAKNEQFF

size: many
J: TRBJ1-2
D: NA
V: TRBV25-1
DNA: TGTGCCAGCAGTGAATCTGGGTTATATGGCTACACCTTC
CDR3: CASSESGLYGYTF

size: NA
J: TRBJ2-4
D: TRBD1
V: TRBV10-3
DNA: TGTGCCATCACTGACAGGGGGCGAAACATTCAGTACTTC
CDR3: CAITDRGRNIQYF

size: once
J: TRBJ2-7
D: NA
V: TRBV29-1
DNA: TGCAGCGGGGCTATAGGGTCGTCGGAGCAGTACTTC
CDR3: CSGAIGSSEQYF

size: few
J: TRBJ2-7
D: NA
V: TRBV2
DNA: TGTGCCAGCAGTGAAATGGGGGCAGGGGAGCAGTACTTC
CDR3: CASSEMGAGEQYF

size: many
J: TRBJ2-3
D: TRBD2
V: TRBV2
DNA: TGTGCCAGCAGTGATCATAGCGGGTTCACAGATACGCAGTATTTT
CDR3: CASSDHSGFTDTQYF

size: many
J: TRBJ2-1
D: NA
V: TRBV7-9
DNA: TGTGCCAGCAGCCCTGTAGATGAGCAGTTCTTC
CDR3: CASSPVDEQFF

size: many
J: TRBJ1-5
D: NA
V: TRBV20-1
DNA: TGCAGTGCTCAGACCGGGTTCCTGGGCGATCAGCCCCAGCATTTT
CDR3: CSAQTGFLGDQPQHF

size: many
J: TRBJ2-7
D: NA
V: TRBV30
DNA: TGTGCCTGGATGGGCAGTGGTTACGAGCAGTACTTC
CDR3: CAWMGSGYEQYF

size: NA
J: TRBJ1-6
D: NA
V: TRBV20-1
DNA: TGCAGTGCTAGCGGGAGTTTTCGGGGGGATAATTCACCCCTCCACTTT
CDR3: CSASGSFRGDNSPLHF

size: NA
J: TRBJ2-7
D: TRBD1
V: TRBV6-1
DNA: TGTGCCAGCAGTGCCCCCCCCGGACAGGCCGAGCAGTACTTC
CDR3: CASSAPPGQAEQYF

size: NA
J: TRBJ1-1
D: NA
V: TRBV9
DNA: TGTGCCAGCAGCGGGGAGGTGGGGACCACTGAAGCTTTCTTT
CDR3: CASSGEVGTTEAFF

size: many
J: TRBJ2-6
D: NA
V: TRBV5-1
DNA: TGCGCCACAAGCGGAGGCTCTGGGGCCAACGTCCTGACTTTC
CDR3: CATSGGSGANVLTF

size: many
J: TRBJ2-3
D: TRBD2
V: TRBV5-1
DNA: TGCGCCAGCAGCTTGGACCTAGCGGGGGGGACAGATACGCAGTATTTT
CDR3: CASSLDLAGGTDTQYF

size: NA
J: TRBJ2-1
D: NA
V: TRBV20-1
DNA: TGCAGTGCTAGAGGCCGGGGGAGAAACAATGAGCAGTTCTTC
CDR3: CSARGRGRNNEQFF

size: few
J: TRBJ2-5
D: TRBD1
V: TRBV18
DNA: TGTGCCAGCTCACCCGGACAGGAGATGACCCAGTACTTC
CDR3: CASSPGQEMTQYF

size: few
J: TRBJ1-3
D: NA
V: TRBV28
DNA: TGTGCCAGCACCTTACCCCGAGGCACCATATATTTT
CDR3: CASTLPRGTIYF

size: NA
J: TRBJ2-7
D: TRBD1
V: TRBV2
DNA: TGTGCCAGCAGTATTTCAGGGACAGGCTCCTACGAGCAGTACTTC
CDR3: CASSISGTGSYEQYF

size: many
J: TRBJ2-3
D: NA
V: TRBV5-4
DNA: TGTGCCAGCAAGGAGTTCAGCACAGATACGCAGTATTTT
CDR3: CASKEFSTDTQYF

size: NA
J: TRBJ1-4
D: TRBD1
V: TRBV25-1
DNA: TGTGCCAGCAGTGTCCGGACAGGGGGGACGGAAAAACTGTTTTTT
CDR3: CASSVRTGGTEKLFF

size: many
J: TRBJ2-2
D: TRBD2
V: TRBV7-6
DNA: TGTGCCAGCAGCATCCAGCCGGGACTAGCGTTCGGGGAGCTGTTTTTT
CDR3: CASSIQPGLAFGELFF

size: many
J: TRBJ2-7
D: NA
V: TRBV7-6
DNA: TGTGCCAGCTCGGCGGGGTCCGGCGAGCAGTACTTC
CDR3: CASSAGSGEQYF

size: many
J: TRBJ1-1
D: NA
V: TRBV18
DNA: TGTGCCAGCTCTCTTCGCAGAGGGAACACTGAAGCTTTCTTT
CDR3: CASSLRRGNTEAFF

size: many
J: TRBJ1-2
D: NA
V: TRBV12-3/TRBV12-4
DNA: TGTGCCAGCAGTTTATACGGAGGGGACTATGGCTACACCTTC
CDR3: CASSLYGGDYGYTF